One and the same sample provided the 4 T cell receptor beta chains below, sequenced in a study of blood T cell repertoires in COVID-19. Generated by immunoSEQ multiplex PCR, the TCRdb table keeps only in-frame clones and is missing some. The data contain approximately 260,000 clones, 82% of them singletons. Sequenced material: peripheral blood. These receptors were collected from a woman of 80 years or more with active or convalescent COVID-19.

The rearrangement uses TRBV5-1 and TRBJ2-1; the D gene is possibly TRBD1 (6 bases). Germline V gene data show CDR1 as SGHRS and CDR2 as YFSETQ. Trimming cost V 0 bases and J 4 bases, with 8 bases left between them. This CDR3 is built from 14 residues. CDR3 sequence reads: CASSLGQGYNEQFF. The CDR3 coding sequence is TGCGCCAGCAGCTTGGGTCAGGGGTACAATGAGCAGTTCTTC.

A single count supports this clone. The chain uses TRBV15 and TRBJ2-1, with D tentatively TRBD1 (5 bases). Germline V gene sequence: CDR1 LNHNV, CDR2 YYDKDF (reference sequence). With 0 bases removed from V and 4 bases from J, the gap between germline ends came to 10 bases. The length of the CDR3 is 15 residues. The CDR3 DNA sequence: TGTGCCACCAGCAGAGATCAAAAGGGGTACAATGAGCAGTTCTTC. Translation gives CATSRDQKGYNEQFF. The entire variable domain, with the rest obtained from reference TRBV15 and TRBJ2-1, is as follows: DAMVIQNPRYQVTQFGKPVTLSCSQTLNHNVMYWYQQKSSQAPKLLFHYYDKDFNNEADTPDNFQSRRPNTSFCFLDIRSPGLGDTAMYLCATSRDQKGYNEQFFGPGTRLTVL.

The CDR3 protein is CASGDRGTLNTEAFF. The CDR3 bases are TGTGCCAGTGGGGACAGAGGGACCCTGAACACTGAAGCTTTCTTT. The chain links TRBV6-5 to TRBJ1-1; 7 bases map to TRBD1. Germline lookup yields CDR1 MNHEY and CDR2 SVGAGI. After removal of 9 bases from V and 0 bases from J, the junction contained 10 bases not matched to a gene. There are 15 residues in the CDR3.

As for this clone: Other DNA sequences from this sample encode an identical CDR3 as well. V is TRBV5-1 and J is TRBJ2-7; TRBD2 agrees at 12 bases. The CDR3 extends over 15 amino acids. Germline V lookup: CDR1 SGHRS, CDR2 YFSETQ. The V segment lost 0 bases and the J segment 4 bases; nucleotides outside the gene matches: 2. As DNA, the CDR3 is TGCGCCAGCAGCTTGGCAGGACTAGCGGGGTACGAGCAGTACTTC. Translating gives CASSLAGLAGYEQYF.